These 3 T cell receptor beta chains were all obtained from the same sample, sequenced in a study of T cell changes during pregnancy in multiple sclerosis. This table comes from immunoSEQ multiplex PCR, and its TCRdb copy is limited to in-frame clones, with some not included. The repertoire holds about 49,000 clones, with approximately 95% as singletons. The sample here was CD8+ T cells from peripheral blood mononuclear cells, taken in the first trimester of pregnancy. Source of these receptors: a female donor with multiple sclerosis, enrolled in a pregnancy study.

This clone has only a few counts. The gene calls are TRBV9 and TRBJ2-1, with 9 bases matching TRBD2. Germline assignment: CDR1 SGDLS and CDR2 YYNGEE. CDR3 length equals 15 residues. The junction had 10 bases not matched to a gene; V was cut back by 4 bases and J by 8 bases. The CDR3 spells CASSLSGRGADEQFF. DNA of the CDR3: TGTGCCAGCAGCCTTAGCGGGAGAGGGGCGGATGAGCAGTTCTTC.

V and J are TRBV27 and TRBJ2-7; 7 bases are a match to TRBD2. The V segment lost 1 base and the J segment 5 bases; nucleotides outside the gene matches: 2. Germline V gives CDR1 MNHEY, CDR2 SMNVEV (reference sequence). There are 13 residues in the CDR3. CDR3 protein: CASSLWEGNEQYF. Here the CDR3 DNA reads TGTGCCAGCAGTTTATGGGAGGGGAACGAGCAGTACTTC.

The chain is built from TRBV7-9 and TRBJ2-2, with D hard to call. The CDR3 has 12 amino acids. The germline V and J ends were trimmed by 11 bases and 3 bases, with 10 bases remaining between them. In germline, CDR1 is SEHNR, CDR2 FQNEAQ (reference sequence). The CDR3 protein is CAGDTYTGELFF. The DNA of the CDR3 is TGTGCCGGTGACACATACACCGGGGAGCTGTTTTTT.